The 25 T cell receptor beta chains below come from one sample, sequenced in a study of CXCR3-negative and CXCR3-positive naive CD8 T cells. General study points: Naive cells positive for CXCR3 carried more hydrophobic TRB CDR3s than CXCR3-negative ones.

The libraries of TRB cDNA were prepared using 5' RACE with UMI labels. TCRdb derives one entry per CDR3 protein from the 5' RACE reads, leaving out DNA. This sample's table reports 65,000 to 90,000 distinct CDR3 sequences. Their antigen targets remain unknown. The sequencing sample was made of naive CXCR3+ CD8+ T cells from blood. Subset reported: CD45RO-CCR7+CD27+CD95- naive CD8+ T cells expressing CXCR3 (TNR3+). Receptors originate from a human donor in good health. Some clones in this sample may be carry-over from other donors' samples.

This chain joins TRBV28 and TRBJ2-7; TCRdb's assignment of TRBD2 cannot be checked, as there is no DNA. Germline values: CDR1 MDHEN, CDR2 SYDVKM. The length of the CDR3 is 19 residues. The CDR3 loop reads CASSLAPGTSGSRSYEQYF.

The genes are TRBV7-9 and TRBJ1-2. The CDR3 consists of 15 residues. The V gene's germline CDR1 is SEHNR and CDR2 FQNEAQ (reference sequence). The chain's CDR3 is CASSLGTQEGYGYTF.

The V and J genes are TRBV23-1 and TRBJ1-6; TCRdb gives TRBD1 as the D gene, but with no DNA this cannot be confirmed. TRBV23-1 is an ORF, and what it does is uncertain. The CDR3 consists of 16 residues. CDR3 region: CASSHHDRAAYSPLHF.

The CDR3 reads CSASSGTYTGELFF. The rearrangement uses TRBV20-1 and TRBJ2-2; there is no DNA to check the TCRdb D call of TRBD1. Germline CDR1 and CDR2: DFQATT and SNEGSKA (reference sequence). This CDR3 has 14 amino acids.

This chain joins TRBV12-3 or TRBV12-4 and TRBJ2-2; TCRdb proposes TRBD1, but this gene call is untestable without DNA. This CDR3 comprises 17 residues. CDR3 loop: CASTFPWTGRGTGELFF.

The rearrangement links TRBV30 to TRBJ1-6. This CDR3 is built from 12 residues. Germline V gene lookup returns CDR1 GTSNPN and CDR2 SVGIG (reference sequence). This chain's CDR3 is CAWSSGNSPLHF.

J is TRBJ2-1 and V is TRBV5-1; TCRdb's D call, TRBD1, is unchecked because there is no DNA. The CDR3 is 19 amino acids. Germline CDR1 reads SGHRS; CDR2 reads YFSETQ. The CDR3 region is CASSLATGASLSSYNEQFF.

The chain is built from TRBV21-1 and TRBJ2-7; TCRdb designates TRBD2, a call that cannot be tested without DNA. TRBV21-1 is a pseudogene locus. The CDR3 contains 14 residues. The CDR3 is CASSKLAGYYEQYF.

This clonotype is deemed medium-sized (0.01 to 0.1%) by its frequency. This chain links TRBV20-1 with TRBJ2-2; the D call from TCRdb, TRBD1, cannot be confirmed without DNA. The germline V gene encodes CDR1 DFQATT and CDR2 SNEGSKA (reference sequence). This CDR3 region has 16 residues. The CDR3 loop is CSARSPGAGDTGELFF.

This chain connects TRBV7-6 to TRBJ1-1. Germline loops: CDR1 SGHVS, CDR2 FNYEAQ. This CDR3 has 15 amino acids. The CDR3 region is CASSLHGVEYTEAFF.

The rearrangement joins TRBV29-1 to TRBJ2-1. Germline V gene sequence: CDR1 SQVTM, CDR2 ANQGSEA. This CDR3 is 16 amino acids long. Here the CDR3 reads CSVVTDSIHSYNEQFF.

The J gene is TRBJ1-4, the V gene TRBV4-3. The CDR3 is 16 residues long. The germline V gene has CDR1 LGHNA and CDR2 YSLEER. This chain's CDR3 is CASSQHDREYNEKLFF.

This chain joins TRBV30 and TRBJ1-2. The CDR3 covers 12 residues. Germline CDR1 is GTSNPN and CDR2 is SVGIG (reference sequence). This CDR3 reads CAWSENNYGYTF.

This chain uses TRBV28 with TRBJ1-1. CDR3 length: 17 amino acids. Germline CDR1 MDHEN, CDR2 SYDVKM. This chain's CDR3 is CASSSQLVVSWNTEAFF. The variable domain in full, with the rest retrieved from reference TRBV28 and TRBJ1-1, is DVKVTQSSRYLVKRTGEKVFLECVQDMDHENMFWYRQDPGLGLRLIYFSYDVKMKEKGDIPEGYSVSREKKERFSLILESASTNQTSMYLCASSSQLVVSWNTEAFFGQGTRLTVV.

This chain connects TRBV6-2 or TRBV6-3 to TRBJ2-7. This CDR3 comprises 11 residues. Germline V lookup: CDR1 MNHEY, CDR2 SVGEGT. The CDR3 region is CASSYTYEQYF.

The genes are TRBV4-1 and TRBJ2-3; the TCRdb call, TRBD1, lacks DNA for checking. The CDR3 totals 17 residues. Germline lookup yields CDR1 MGHRA and CDR2 YSYEKL. CDR3: CASSQESTGAGTDTQYF.

J is TRBJ1-2 and V is TRBV7-6; no DNA is available, so the TRBD1 call from TCRdb remains unchecked. This CDR3 has 15 residues. Per the germline V gene, CDR1 is SGHVS and CDR2 is FNYEAQ. The CDR3 protein is CASSVGQGVLYGYTF.

The chain uses TRBV28 and TRBJ2-2. Germline V gene lookup returns CDR1 MDHEN and CDR2 SYDVKM. The CDR3 spans 15 residues. The CDR3 here is CASSFRPANTGELFF.

V usage is TRBV3-1 and J usage is TRBJ2-1; the TCRdb D gene call, TRBD1, has no DNA to confirm it. The CDR3 consists of 17 residues. CDR1 is LGHDT and CDR2 is YNNKEL in the germline V gene (reference sequence). CDR3: CASSQDRTTPRYNEQFF.

This CDR3 reads CSVVGASTYEQYF. The V gene is TRBV29-1, the J gene TRBJ2-7; the TRBD2 assignment by TCRdb is unverifiable without DNA. CDR1 is SQVTM, CDR2 ANQGSEA, per germline. The CDR3 consists of 13 residues.

The chain joins TRBV20-1 to TRBJ2-5; TCRdb names TRBD2, which stays unverified in the absence of DNA. Germline CDR1 reads DFQATT; CDR2 reads SNEGSKA (reference sequence). The CDR3 contains 12 residues. The CDR3 loop is CSARDGGETLYF.

The chain couples TRBV6-2 or TRBV6-3 to TRBJ1-1. The CDR3 covers 14 residues. The germline gives CDR1 MNHEY, CDR2 SVGEGT. The CDR3 spells CASSYLQMNTEAFF.

CDR3 protein: CASSLAYRGSGGTDTQYF. The gene calls are TRBV11-2 and TRBJ2-3; TCRdb's D gene call, TRBD2, goes unchecked for lack of DNA. The CDR3 sequence is 18 residues long. Germline V gene data show CDR1 as SGHAT and CDR2 as FQNNGV.

The chain carries TRBV4-1 and TRBJ2-7. This CDR3 has 15 amino acids. Germline V gene data show CDR1 as MGHRA and CDR2 as YSYEKL. CDR3 sequence reads: CASSQEAGAPYEQYF.

The chain links TRBV11-2 to TRBJ2-1; TCRdb gives TRBD2 as the D gene, but with no DNA this cannot be confirmed. CDR1 and CDR2 (germline): SGHAT, FQNNGV. The CDR3 runs 14 residues. Here the CDR3 reads CASSSQSEGGEQFF.